This T cell receptor (beta chain) was sequenced for a study of CD8+ T cells in alopecia areata (dated by TCRdb to the late 2010s). Broadly, across the study: The treated patients took part in an open-label pilot trial in which moderate-to-severe alopecia areata was treated with oral tofacitinib at 5 to 10 mg twice daily. Tofacitinib was administered for 6 to 18 months, and 6 months of follow-up off drug were then conducted to assess delayed response and recurrence. For the treated patients, the SALT score, which quantifies what percentage of scalp surface area is affected, served as the measure of disease severity. The study used high-throughput TCRbeta sequencing to examine T cell clonal expansion in alopecia areata, in both the C3H/HeJ mouse model and human patients. In humans, TCRbeta sequencing was performed on scalp tissue and on sorted CD4+ and CD8+ peripheral blood T cells from healthy controls and from patients with patchy or totalis/universalis alopecia areata. Tofacitinib-treated patients had biopsies at baseline and at 4 and 24 weeks of treatment, with a later scalp biopsy in several patients. Clonality in the scalp was compared among normal scalp (n=4), patchy alopecia areata scalp (n=8), and alopecia totalis/universalis scalp (n=8). The RNA source kit depended on sample type: the PAXgene miRNA kit for fixed scalp, the miRNeasy kit for PBMCs, and the RNeasy kit for mouse skin. Amplification of TCRbeta CDR3 regions was done by immunoSEQ multiplex PCR using 35 Vbeta forward primers and 13 Jbeta reverse primers. The investigation overall reported the following: The treated cohort was small, with a single nonresponder, so links between baseline CD8+ expansion and response need larger studies. TCR sequences shared between patients were less clear than in mice, possibly partly because of HLA diversity in the patient population. Higher clonality and more expanded CD8+ clones were observed in lesional scalp than in normal scalp, particularly in alopecia totalis/universalis, a finding suggestive of antigenic drive. During tofacitinib treatment, many expanded lesional clones stuck around in both scalp and blood, and this persistence may partly explain why relapse happens after treatment is stopped. Resident alphabeta T cells in normal human skin are also sequenced, complicating scalp TCR repertoire analysis, unlike mouse skin dominated by gammadelta T cells. Tofacitinib significantly lowered scalp clonality and the number of expanded CD8+ clones among the top 100 scalp clones.

Library creation used the immunoSEQ multiplex PCR assay. For TCR sequencing, RNA was extracted from every sample and reverse transcribed into cDNA to serve as template. SuperScript III was used to make first-strand cDNA, primed with a 2:1 mix of oligo-dT and random hexamers. Amplification bias was assessed with a synthetic immune receptor repertoire, and residual bias was removed computationally. Per the source publication's procedure: Raw reads were preprocessed to remove errors, and CDR3 was defined by IMGT conventions from the conserved cysteine to phenylalanine. To get clonality, Shannon entropy was normalized by log2 of the number of productive unique TCRs and the result was subtracted from 1. Whether each scalp clone was CD4 or CD8 was inferred by checking scalp TCRbeta sequences against the CD4 and CD8 repertoires from sorted blood. The source is immuneACCESS, and TCRdb retained only in-frame sequences with V and J called. Part of the clones is not carried over; for the studies checked, unresolved V genes explain less than half of this, and the remainder is unexplained. Clonal size and the V and J genes are those of that table, whereas D and trimming came from the DNA. The sample records 98,000 or so clones, about 58% of which are singletons. Of the sample, roughly 15% is held by the ten largest clones.

This specimen's time point label, interpreted: 4 weeks on oral tofacitinib. Taken with the paper, the label for treatment or condition translates to: oral pan-JAK inhibitor, 5-10 mg twice daily. Lesional scalp punch biopsies and peripheral blood were obtained from alopecia areata patients. PBMCs were isolated by density centrifugation and stained for CD3, CD4 and CD8, after which CD4+ and CD8+ T cells were sorted on a FACSAria. To note about this clone: It lacks a known antigen. The record has no base qualities; no much larger clone is one base away.

The clonotype originates from a human donor with alopecia areata. The sequences come from CD8+ T cells sorted from blood, collected at week 4, from a patient treated with tofacitinib.

The CDR3 region reads CASNQAGEAYEQYF. The sequenced DNA is TGTGCCAGCAACCAAGCGGGGGAAGCCTACGAGCAGTACTTC. The chain couples TRBV9 to TRBJ2-7; 8 bases in the middle match TRBD2. V is pruned by 6 bases and J by 2 bases, leaving 7 bases of the junction without a gene match. Spanning cysteine to phenylalanine, the CDR3 consists of 14 amino acids. Just the 42-base CDR3 DNA is kept, in frame starting at base 1. The germline V gene sets CDR1 to SGDLS and CDR2 to YYNGEE. The full variable domain, completed from the reference TRBV9 and TRBJ2-7 proteins outside the CDR3, reads DSGVTQTPKHLITATGQRVTLRCSPRSGDLSVYWYQQSLDQGLQFLIQYYNGEERAKGNILERFSAQQFPDLHSELNLSSLELGDSALYFCASNQAGEAYEQYFGPGTRLTVT.